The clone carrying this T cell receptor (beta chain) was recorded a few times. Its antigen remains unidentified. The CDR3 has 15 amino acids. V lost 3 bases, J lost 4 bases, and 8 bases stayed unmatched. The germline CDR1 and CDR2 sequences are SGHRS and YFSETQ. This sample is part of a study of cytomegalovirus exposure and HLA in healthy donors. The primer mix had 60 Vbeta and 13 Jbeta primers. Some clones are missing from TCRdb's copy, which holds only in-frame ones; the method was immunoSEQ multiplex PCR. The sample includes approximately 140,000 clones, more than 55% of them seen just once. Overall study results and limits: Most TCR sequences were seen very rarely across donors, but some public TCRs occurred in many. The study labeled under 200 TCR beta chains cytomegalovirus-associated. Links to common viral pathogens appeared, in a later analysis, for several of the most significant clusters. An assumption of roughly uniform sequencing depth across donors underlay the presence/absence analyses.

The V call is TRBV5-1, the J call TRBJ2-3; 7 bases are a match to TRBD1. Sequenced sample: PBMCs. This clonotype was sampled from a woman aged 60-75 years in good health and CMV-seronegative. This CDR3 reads CASSSQTGPADTQYF. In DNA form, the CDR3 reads TGCGCCAGCAGCTCACAGACAGGGCCGGCAGATACGCAGTATTTT.